These 8 T cell receptor beta chains were all obtained from the same sample, sequenced in a study of blood T cell repertoires in COVID-19. Profiling relied on immunoSEQ multiplex PCR, and the TCRdb table lists in-frame clones only, not all of them. The sample consists of 25,000 to 30,000 clones, 65% to 70% of them appearing once. Material for sequencing was peripheral blood. All receptors derive from a human donor in a cohort sampled during active COVID-19.

J is TRBJ1-1 and V is TRBV3-1 (or the pseudogene TRBV3-2); D not certain. There are 13 residues in the CDR3. Germline assignment: CDR1 LGHDT and CDR2 YNNKEL (reference sequence). Trimming shortened V by 0 bases and J by 7 bases, and 9 bases separated the two germline ends. CDR3 DNA sequence: TGTGCCAGCAGCCAAGATGCGCGCGGTGAAGCTTTCTTT. It is translated as CASSQDARGEAFF.

This chain connects TRBV9 to TRBJ2-3; the D gene is possibly TRBD2 (5 bases). CDR1 SGDLS and CDR2 YYNGEE come from the germline V gene. V was shortened by 4 bases and J by 5 bases, with 11 bases between the two germline ends. The CDR3 runs to 13 residues. Written as DNA, the CDR3 is TGTGCCAGCAGCTATACCGGAGGAGATACGCAGTATTTT. This sequence encodes CASSYTGGDTQYF.

V and J are TRBV27 and TRBJ2-5, with D perhaps matching TRBD1 (5 bases). CDR3 size: 13 residues. Trimming removed 2 bases at V and 4 bases at J, with 8 bases between. CDR1 is MNHEY and CDR2 is SMNVEV in the germline V gene (reference sequence). The chain's CDR3 is CASSLTRAETQYF. In nucleotides, the CDR3 is TGTGCCAGCAGTTTAACCAGGGCAGAGACCCAGTACTTC.

The chain employs TRBV5-1 and TRBJ1-2; no clear D. The CDR3 has 13 residues. V was pared by 4 bases and J by 8 bases, with 15 bases between. CDR1 and CDR2 from the germline V gene are SGHRS and YFSETQ. The CDR3 is CASSEPGAQGYTF. CDR3 DNA: TGCGCCAGCAGCGAACCGGGAGCTCAGGGCTACACCTTC.

This chain joins TRBV28 and TRBJ2-3; D might be TRBD1 (6 bases). This CDR3 is built from 15 residues. V lost 5 bases to trimming and J lost 1 base, with 13 bases between them. The V gene's germline CDR1 is MDHEN and CDR2 SYDVKM. CDR3 amino acids: CASSLTGLGTDTQYF. The CDR3 nucleotides read TGTGCCAGCAGTCTTACAGGGTTAGGCACAGATACGCAGTATTTT.

The V and J genes are TRBV18 and TRBJ1-3; 9 bases are a match to TRBD1. From germline, CDR1 is KGHSH and CDR2 LQKENI. The CDR3 length is 16 residues. The ends lost 3 bases at V and 3 bases at J; junction bases unmatched: 6. CDR3 residues: CASSPQTGGNGNTIYF. The CDR3 DNA reads TGTGCCAGCTCACCCCAAACAGGGGGCAATGGAAACACCATATATTTT.

V usage is TRBV18 and J usage is TRBJ2-7; 7 positions match TRBD1. CDR3 length: 15 residues. Germline V gene data show CDR1 as KGHSH and CDR2 as LQKENI. The junction had 8 bases not matched to a gene; V was cut back by 3 bases and J by 3 bases. In nucleotides, the CDR3 is TGTGCCAGCTCACCCTCCGGGACAGAGAGCTACGAGCAGTACTTC. It translates to CASSPSGTESYEQYF.

The chain employs TRBV11-2 and TRBJ1-1, with TRBD1 identical over 10 bases. Germline values: CDR1 SGHAT, CDR2 FQNNGV. There are 15 residues in the CDR3. V shed 5 bases and J 4 bases; nucleotides not matched to a gene: 7. The CDR3 protein is CASSPRTGGTTEAFF. As DNA, the CDR3 is TGTGCCAGCAGCCCTCGGACAGGGGGGACCACTGAAGCTTTCTTT.